A single sample gave rise to the 11 T cell receptor beta chains below, sequenced in a study of beta chain features in type 1 diabetes. Antigens for these TCRs are unknown. The investigators reverse transcribed all of the isolated RNA, so they sequenced expressed TCRB transcripts. Measured with immunoSEQ multiplex PCR; TCRdb has only the in-frame clones, and not every one. The top ten hold 2.6% of the sample, which has approximately 120,000 clones, roughly 17% seen once. Broader study findings: Moderate but significant shortening of TCRB CDR3s was recorded in all four CD4+ subsets from Type 1 diabetes patients.

The sample consisted of central memory CD4+ T cells from blood. Receptor source: a man between 18 and 29 years old with type 1 diabetes.

The genes are TRBV6-5 and TRBJ1-1; D might be TRBD1 (6 bases). The CDR3 spans 14 residues. With 3 bases removed from V and 1 base from J, the gap between germline ends came to 9 bases. Per the germline V gene, CDR1 is MNHEY and CDR2 is SVGAGI. CDR3: CASSYQGSNTEAFF. CDR3 sequence (DNA): TGTGCCAGCAGTTATCAGGGGTCGAACACTGAAGCTTTCTTT.

This clone was detected a few times. The J gene is TRBJ2-2, the V gene TRBV10-3, with 11 bases lining up with TRBD2. The CDR3 spans 14 residues. V lost 6 bases and J lost 5; bases outside the gene matches: 2. Germline CDR1 ENHRY, CDR2 SYGVKD. CDR3: CAIRRLAGTGELFF. The CDR3 nucleotides read TGTGCCATCAGGCGACTAGCGGGAACCGGGGAGCTGTTTTTT.

V gene TRBV7-2 combines with J gene TRBJ2-5; possible D gene TRBD2, 5 bases. Between the trimmed V and J ends, which lost 0 bases and 3 bases, there was a span of 14 bases. The CDR3 consists of 16 residues. CDR1 and CDR2 (germline): SGHTA, FQGNSA. CDR3: CASSLAPSGFEETQYF. CDR3 nucleotide sequence: TGTGCCAGCAGCTTAGCACCTTCGGGGTTCGAAGAGACCCAGTACTTC.

In nucleotides, the CDR3 is TGCAGCTCGACGGTGGTGTACACTGAAGCTTTCTTT. Translation: CSSTVVYTEAFF. This chain links TRBV29-1 with TRBJ1-1; D remains unclear. The CDR3 sequence is 12 residues long. The ends were cut back, 8 bases at V and 3 bases at J, with 13 bases in the middle. Germline V gives CDR1 SQVTM, CDR2 ANQGSEA.

The chain carries TRBV6-5 and TRBJ1-1; perhaps TRBD1 as D (6 bases). The CDR3 consists of 13 residues. The germline V gene encodes CDR1 MNHEY and CDR2 SVGAGI. Between the trimmed V and J ends, which lost 2 bases and 5 bases, there was a span of 9 bases. In DNA form, the CDR3 reads TGTGCCAGCAGTTACCAAGGGGGAACTGAAGCTTTCTTT. Translating gives CASSYQGGTEAFF.

Here the CDR3 DNA reads TGTGCCAGCAGCTCAGGGGGTACCTACAATGAGCAGTTCTTC. Translated, it gives CASSSGGTYNEQFF. The genes are TRBV11-3 and TRBJ2-1; 7 bases agree with TRBD1. CDR1 and CDR2 from the germline V gene are SGHNT and YENEEA. The CDR3 sequence is 14 residues long. V lost 4 bases to trimming and J lost 2 bases; unmatched junction nucleotides: 2.

The chain links TRBV29-1 to TRBJ1-2; the D gene is possibly TRBD1 (5 bases). Germline-derived CDR1 and CDR2 are SQVTM and ANQGSEA. The V end lost 7 bases, the J end lost 4 bases, and 16 bases lay between the germline ends. The CDR3 length is 13 residues. The CDR3 spells CSEFDSTSYGYTF. CDR3 nucleotides: TGCAGCGAATTCGACAGTACTAGCTATGGCTACACCTTC.

This clone has only a few counts. The chain recombines TRBV7-2 with TRBJ2-5; D gene unclear. The V gene's germline CDR1 is SGHTA and CDR2 FQGNSA. V lost 6 bases, J lost 2 bases, and 10 bases lay in between. This CDR3 has 13 amino acids. CDR3: CASSFGRQETQYF. As DNA, the CDR3 is TGTGCCAGCAGTTTCGGCAGGCAAGAGACCCAGTACTTC.

This clone was observed a few times. The CDR3 sequence is CASSDARVGFGAFF. The CDR3 coding sequence is TGTGCCAGCAGTGATGCCAGGGTAGGGTTCGGAGCTTTCTTT. The rearrangement uses TRBV6-1 and TRBJ1-1; weak D call: TRBD1 (5 bases). V dropped 3 bases and J dropped 10 bases, with 18 bases sitting between them. Germline-derived CDR1 and CDR2 are MNHNS and SASEGT. The length of the CDR3 is 14 residues.

This clone was recorded a few times. The chain joins TRBV10-1 to TRBJ2-6, with D possibly being TRBD1 (6 bases). The germline V gene encodes CDR1 WNHNN and CDR2 SYGVQD (reference sequence). This CDR3 contains 15 residues. Between the trimmed V and J ends, which lost 6 bases and 2 bases, there was a span of 11 bases. CDR3 bases: TGCGCCAGCAGCCCCCAGGGGACTGGGGCCAACGTCCTGACTTTC. As protein: CASSPQGTGANVLTF.

In its sample, this clone was seen a few times. Other DNA sequences within the sample encode an identical CDR3. CDR3 bases: TGCGCCAGCAGCTTGGGGGATTCACCCCTCCACTTT. It specifies CASSLGDSPLHF. The chain carries TRBV5-1 and TRBJ1-6; no definite D call. The germline gives CDR1 SGHRS, CDR2 YFSETQ. This CDR3 comprises 12 residues. Trimming removed 0 bases from V and 8 bases from J, with 3 bases in between.